Shown below are 14 T cell receptor beta chains from a single sample sequenced in a study of Graves' ophthalmopathy and Graves' hyperthyroidism. Beta-chain TCR CDR3 regions were amplified from RNA transcripts. Investigators did first-round RT-PCR with HTBI primers, then second-round multiplex PCR. TCRdb fed the multiplex PCR reads into MiXCR, producing one record per CDR3 protein. The sample consists of hundreds of thousands of distinct CDR3 sequences, 35% to 45% of them appearing once. The sample taken for sequencing was peripheral blood. These TCRs come from an adult man with Graves' ophthalmopathy.

This clonotype was seen many times. V and J are TRBV11-1 and TRBJ2-5, with 10 bases that match TRBD1. The CDR3 loop spans 15 amino acids. The V gene's germline CDR1 is SGHAT and CDR2 FQDESV (reference sequence). V was clipped by 1 base and J by 3 bases; unmatched bases: 2. CDR3 amino acids: CASSLGDRGKETQYF. The CDR3 DNA reads TGTGCCAGCAGCTTAGGGGACAGGGGAAAAGAGACCCAGTACTTC.

Concerning this clonotype: Possible read error: a much larger clone is one base away. This chain joins TRBV7-9 and TRBJ1-2, with 12 bases that match TRBD1. The CDR3 is 13 amino acids. CDR1 and CDR2 from the germline V gene are SEHNR and FQNEAQ (reference sequence). The CDR3 region has the DNA TGTGCCAGCAGCCAGGGACAGGGGGCTGGCCACACCTTC. Its protein is CASSQGQGAGHTF. The complete variable domain, with remaining parts taken from reference TRBV7-9 and TRBJ1-2, reads DTGVSQNPRHKITKRGQNVTFRCDPISEHNRLYWYRQTLGQGPEFLTYFQNEAQLEKSRLLSDRFSAERPKGSFSTLEIQRTEQGDSAMYLCASSQGQGAGHTFGSGTRLTVV.

The chain recombines TRBV3-1 with TRBJ2-5; D may be TRBD1 or TRBD2 (7 bases each). V lost 0 bases and J lost 1, with 12 bases in between. The CDR3 extends over 16 amino acids. Germline CDR1 LGHDT, CDR2 YNNKEL (reference sequence). For the CDR3, the DNA is TGTGCCAGCAGCCAAGATGGGGGGGACAGCCAAGAGACCCAGTACTTC. This codes for CASSQDGGDSQETQYF.

The J gene is TRBJ1-1, the V gene TRBV14; no reliable D call. The CDR3 contains 14 residues. Germline V CDR1 and CDR2: SGHDN, FVKESK. V lost 2 bases and J lost 3, with 10 bases in between. The CDR3 nucleotides are TGTGCCAGCAGCCAAAGGTTCGATGACACTGAAGCTTTCTTT. Protein sequence: CASSQRFDDTEAFF.

This clonotype was found many times. The genes are TRBV11-2 and TRBJ1-4, with a tentative D call TRBD1 (5 bases). Germline CDR1 SGHAT, CDR2 FQNNGV. The germline V and J ends were trimmed by 2 bases and 8 bases, with 15 bases remaining between them. This CDR3 contains 15 residues. CDR3 protein: CASSLYIGTGEKLFF. CDR3 bases: TGTGCCAGCAGCTTATACATAGGGACTGGGGAAAAACTGTTTTTT.

This rearrangement joins TRBV7-3 to TRBJ2-3; 8 bases line up with TRBD2. Trimming removed 1 base from V and 6 bases from J; junction bases left unmatched: 9. This CDR3 has 16 residues. In germline, CDR1 is SGHTA, CDR2 FQGTGA. For the CDR3, the DNA is TGTGCCAGCAGCTTAAGGTCGGGACTAGGGGGGGATACGCAGTATTTT. Translation gives CASSLRSGLGGDTQYF.

The chain links TRBV25-1 to TRBJ1-2; the D gene is possibly TRBD1 (5 bases). V lost 0 bases to trimming and J lost 4 bases, with 9 bases between them. This CDR3 region has 14 residues. Germline CDR1 and CDR2: MGHDK and SYGVNS. CDR3 bases: TGTGCCAGCAGTGAATATCCGGGGGGCTATGGCTACACCTTC. Amino acid sequence: CASSEYPGGYGYTF.

This clonotype was counted once. This chain uses TRBV9 with TRBJ2-7, with a tentative D call TRBD2 (5 bases). The CDR3 has 11 amino acids. Germline-derived CDR1 and CDR2 are SGDLS and YYNGEE. V lost 3 bases and J lost 6, with 7 bases in between. In nucleotides, the CDR3 is TGTGCCAGCAGCGGTAGCGTCGAGCAGTACTTC. Protein: CASSGSVEQYF. Filled out from reference TRBV9 and TRBJ2-7, the complete variable domain reads DSGVTQTPKHLITATGQRVTLRCSPRSGDLSVYWYQQSLDQGLQFLIQYYNGEERAKGNILERFSAQQFPDLHSELNLSSLELGDSALYFCASSGSVEQYFGPGTRLTVT.

V gene TRBV25-1 combines with J gene TRBJ2-3, with 7 bases that match TRBD2. Germline CDR1 reads MGHDK; CDR2 reads SYGVNS. There are 17 residues in the CDR3. J gave up 0 bases and V 9 bases, and 15 bases lay outside the gene matches. CDR3 bases: TGTGCCAGTAGACCCCAGGGACTAACAGCTAGCACAGATACGCAGTATTTT. The encoded protein is CASRPQGLTASTDTQYF.

This clonotype was recorded at least ten times. The J gene is TRBJ2-7, the V gene TRBV6-5; no firm D call. CDR1 and CDR2 (germline): MNHEY, SVGAGI. This CDR3 spans 15 amino acids. V was trimmed by 2 bases and J by 4 bases, leaving 15 bases between them. CDR3 loop: CASSYIATPPYEQYF. DNA for the CDR3: TGTGCCAGCAGTTACATCGCGACGCCTCCTTACGAGCAGTACTTC.

The rearrangement uses TRBV7-9 and TRBJ2-7, with D possibly TRBD1 on 5 matching bases. Germline CDR1 is SEHNR and CDR2 is FQNEAQ (reference sequence). The CDR3 contains 11 residues. Trimming took off 11 bases at V and 9 bases at J, with 17 bases between the two ends. CDR3 DNA: TGTGCCGTCTCGTGGGGCGTCGGGCAGTACTTC. Its translation is CAVSWGVGQYF.

This clonotype was counted ten times or more. The rearrangement uses TRBV19 and TRBJ1-1; a weak D match, TRBD1 (6 bases). The CDR3 is made up of 13 amino acids. Germline V gene sequence: CDR1 LNHDA, CDR2 SQIVND (reference sequence). V lost 6 bases and J 1 base, leaving 9 bases between the germline ends. The CDR3 region is CASRIQGNTEAFF. The CDR3, as DNA: TGTGCCAGTAGGATACAGGGGAACACTGAAGCTTTCTTT.

This clonotype was observed a handful of times. V usage is TRBV11-2 and J usage is TRBJ2-1; tentative D call: TRBD2 (5 bases). Germline V gives CDR1 SGHAT, CDR2 FQNNGV. Trimming stripped 4 bases from V and 2 bases from J, with 18 bases between. The CDR3 extends over 17 amino acids. CDR3 loop: CASSSLRRIKPYNEQFF. The CDR3 region has the DNA TGTGCCAGCAGCTCCCTTAGGAGGATCAAGCCCTACAATGAGCAGTTCTTC.

The rearrangement uses TRBV2 and TRBJ1-6; D not resolved. The V gene lost 5 bases and the J gene lost 9 bases, with 14 bases spanning the gap. The CDR3 length is 14 residues. Germline V gene sequence: CDR1 SNHLY, CDR2 FYNNEI. CDR3: CASSTREGSSPLHF. The CDR3, as DNA: TGTGCCAGCAGTACACGGGAGGGAAGTTCACCCCTCCACTTT. The full variable domain, rest sourced from reference TRBV2 and TRBJ1-6, is EPEVTQTPSHQVTQMGQEVILRCVPISNHLYFYWYRQILGQKVEFLVSFYNNEISEKSEIFDDQFSVERPDGSNFTLKIRSTKLEDSAMYFCASSTREGSSPLHFGNGTRLTVT.